Listed below are T cell receptor beta chains from one sample, sequenced in a study of blood T cell repertoires in COVID-19. Produced via immunoSEQ multiplex PCR; TCRdb's table is partial and in-frame only. In the table there are some 100,000 clones, approximately 91% of which are singletons. The sequencing input was peripheral blood. The receptors come from a man aged 45-65 years with active COVID-19. CDR3s include the opening cysteine and the closing phenylalanine or tryptophan. The D gene is left open where the match is weak. Size is omitted from some rows. Given values are once, few, many or a class for expanded clones.

abundance: NA
d_gene: TRBD2
j_gene: TRBJ2-5
v_gene: TRBV5-1
CDR3aa: CASSLTSAQETQYF
CDR3nt: TGCGCCAGCAGCTTGACTAGCGCTCAAGAGACCCAGTACTTC

abundance: NA
d_gene: NA
j_gene: TRBJ2-5
v_gene: TRBV7-6
CDR3aa: CASSPQGGVGETQYF
CDR3nt: TGTGCCAGCAGCCCCCAGGGCGGGGTTGGGGAGACCCAGTACTTC

abundance: many
d_gene: NA
j_gene: TRBJ2-7
v_gene: TRBV12-3/TRBV12-4
CDR3aa: CASSFEGGEQYF
CDR3nt: TGTGCCAGCAGTTTTGAGGGCGGCGAGCAGTACTTC

abundance: NA
d_gene: TRBD2
j_gene: TRBJ2-5
v_gene: TRBV11-2
CDR3aa: CASSQRLAEQETQYF
CDR3nt: TGTGCCAGCAGCCAACGACTAGCGGAACAAGAGACCCAGTACTTC

abundance: NA
d_gene: NA
j_gene: TRBJ1-2
v_gene: TRBV15
CDR3aa: CATSNGGFNYGYTF
CDR3nt: TGTGCCACCAGCAATGGAGGGTTTAACTATGGCTACACCTTC

abundance: NA
d_gene: TRBD2
j_gene: TRBJ2-1
v_gene: TRBV24-1
CDR3aa: CATRFGTSNEQFF
CDR3nt: TGTGCCACCAGGTTTGGGACTAGCAATGAGCAGTTCTTC

abundance: NA
d_gene: NA
j_gene: TRBJ2-6
v_gene: TRBV6-5
CDR3aa: CASREGSSGANVLTF
CDR3nt: TGTGCCAGCAGGGAGGGGAGCTCTGGGGCCAACGTCCTGACTTTC

abundance: NA
d_gene: TRBD1
j_gene: TRBJ2-6
v_gene: TRBV9
CDR3aa: CASSEGGFGANVLTF
CDR3nt: TGTGCCAGCAGCGAAGGGGGCTTTGGGGCCAACGTCCTGACTTTC

abundance: NA
d_gene: TRBD1
j_gene: TRBJ1-3
v_gene: TRBV11-2
CDR3aa: CASSQPGRGPRATIYF
CDR3nt: TGTGCCAGCAGCCAACCGGGCAGGGGGCCAAGGGCCACCATATATTTT

abundance: NA
d_gene: TRBD2
j_gene: TRBJ2-5
v_gene: TRBV9
CDR3aa: CASSEGPGGTETQYF
CDR3nt: TGTGCCAGCAGCGAGGGCCCGGGGGGGACCGAGACCCAGTACTTC

abundance: NA
d_gene: TRBD2
j_gene: TRBJ2-1
v_gene: TRBV11-2
CDR3aa: CASSPQTSGGLYNEQFF
CDR3nt: TGTGCCAGCAGCCCCCAGACTAGCGGGGGGCTCTACAATGAGCAGTTCTTC

abundance: NA
d_gene: NA
j_gene: TRBJ1-1
v_gene: TRBV6-5
CDR3aa: CASSKEEGGAFEAFF
CDR3nt: TGTGCCAGCAGCAAAGAGGAGGGGGGGGCATTCGAAGCTTTCTTT

abundance: NA
d_gene: TRBD2
j_gene: TRBJ2-2
v_gene: TRBV7-2
CDR3aa: CASSFRLAGDPGELFF
CDR3nt: TGTGCCAGCAGCTTCCGACTAGCGGGAGACCCCGGGGAGCTGTTTTTT

abundance: NA
d_gene: NA
j_gene: TRBJ1-2
v_gene: TRBV6-6
CDR3aa: CASSYDAGVGYTF
CDR3nt: TGTGCCAGCAGTTATGACGCGGGAGTCGGCTACACCTTC

abundance: NA
d_gene: NA
j_gene: TRBJ1-5
v_gene: TRBV9
CDR3aa: CASSAGQSYQPQHF
CDR3nt: TGTGCCAGCAGCGCAGGACAGTCCTATCAGCCCCAGCATTTT

abundance: NA
d_gene: TRBD1
j_gene: TRBJ2-7
v_gene: TRBV3-1/TRBV3-2
CDR3aa: CASSQAQTGGYEQYF
CDR3nt: TGTGCCAGCAGCCAAGCCCAGACAGGGGGCTACGAGCAGTACTTC

abundance: NA
d_gene: NA
j_gene: TRBJ1-3
v_gene: TRBV7-2
CDR3aa: CASSRPGNTIYF
CDR3nt: TGTGCCAGCAGCAGGCCGGGGAACACCATATATTTT

abundance: NA
d_gene: TRBD1
j_gene: TRBJ1-6
v_gene: TRBV9
CDR3aa: CASSRQGGASPLHF
CDR3nt: TGTGCCAGCAGCCGACAGGGGGGAGCTTCACCCCTCCACTTT

abundance: NA
d_gene: TRBD2
j_gene: TRBJ2-1
v_gene: TRBV7-2
CDR3aa: CASSFGTSGKGHEQFF
CDR3nt: TGTGCCAGCAGCTTCGGGACTAGCGGAAAAGGGCATGAGCAGTTCTTC

abundance: NA
d_gene: TRBD2
j_gene: TRBJ2-1
v_gene: TRBV11-3
CDR3aa: CASGTSGYNEQFF
CDR3nt: TGTGCCAGCGGCACTAGCGGGTACAATGAGCAGTTCTTC

abundance: few
d_gene: NA
j_gene: TRBJ1-5
v_gene: TRBV23-1
CDR3aa: CASSLQPSNQPQHF
CDR3nt: TGCGCCAGCAGTCTACAGCCGAGCAATCAGCCCCAGCATTTT

abundance: NA
d_gene: TRBD1
j_gene: TRBJ1-2
v_gene: TRBV5-1
CDR3aa: CASSWGQGANYGYTF
CDR3nt: TGCGCCAGCAGCTGGGGACAGGGCGCCAACTATGGCTACACCTTC

abundance: NA
d_gene: TRBD2
j_gene: TRBJ2-1
v_gene: TRBV10-1
CDR3aa: CASSDSPLAGGYNEQFF
CDR3nt: TGCGCCAGCAGTGACTCCCCCTTAGCGGGGGGTTACAATGAGCAGTTCTTC

abundance: NA
d_gene: TRBD2
j_gene: TRBJ2-1
v_gene: TRBV7-9
CDR3aa: CASSSTSYPSGGYNEQFF
CDR3nt: TGTGCCAGCAGCTCCACCTCGTATCCTAGCGGGGGGTACAATGAGCAGTTCTTC

abundance: once
d_gene: NA
j_gene: TRBJ2-3
v_gene: TRBV18
CDR3aa: CASSPRKGGGTDTQYF
CDR3nt: TGTGCCAGCTCACCACGAAAGGGGGGGGGCACAGATACGCAGTATTTT

abundance: NA
d_gene: TRBD1
j_gene: TRBJ2-3
v_gene: TRBV5-1
CDR3aa: CASSRDRVISTDTQYF
CDR3nt: TGCGCCAGCAGCCGGGACAGGGTCATTAGCACAGATACGCAGTATTTT

abundance: NA
d_gene: NA
j_gene: TRBJ2-6
v_gene: TRBV5-1
CDR3aa: CATGSGANVLTF
CDR3nt: TGCGCCACCGGCTCTGGGGCCAACGTCCTGACTTTC

abundance: NA
d_gene: TRBD2
j_gene: TRBJ2-5
v_gene: TRBV5-1
CDR3aa: CASSSRGGEIKETQYF
CDR3nt: TGCGCCAGCAGCTCCCGGGGGGGCGAAATAAAAGAGACCCAGTACTTC

abundance: once
d_gene: NA
j_gene: TRBJ1-1
v_gene: TRBV5-1
CDR3aa: CASSGGLNTEAFF
CDR3nt: TGCGCCAGCAGTGGAGGATTGAACACTGAAGCTTTCTTT

abundance: once
d_gene: TRBD1
j_gene: TRBJ1-2
v_gene: TRBV29-1
CDR3aa: CSVGGQGYGYTF
CDR3nt: TGCAGCGTTGGCGGACAGGGCTATGGCTACACCTTC